The 5 T cell receptor beta chains presented below share a single source sample, sequenced in a study of cytomegalovirus exposure and HLA in healthy donors. The PCR had 60 Vbeta and 13 Jbeta primers. Data came from immunoSEQ multiplex PCR; TCRdb stores just in-frame clones and leaves some out. Among under 200,000 clones, just over 75% were seen once, and the ten largest hold under 2%. Sequenced: PBMCs. The receptors here all came from a man aged 25 to 45 in good health and CMV-seronegative.

This rearrangement joins TRBV2 to TRBJ2-3, with D possibly TRBD1 on 5 matching bases. V was cut by 6 bases and J by 2 bases, with 18 bases left in between. The CDR3 spans 16 residues. Germline-derived CDR1 and CDR2 are SNHLY and FYNNEI. The CDR3 coding sequence is TGTGCCAGCAGGGATCTCCGAGACAGTAACACAGATACGCAGTATTTT. The encoded protein is CASRDLRDSNTDTQYF.

The chain couples TRBV5-1 to TRBJ2-7, with D perhaps TRBD2 (5 bases). The CDR3 totals 13 residues. Trimming removed 2 bases from V and 3 bases from J, with 9 bases in between. The germline V gene has CDR1 SGHRS and CDR2 YFSETQ. The CDR3 is CASSFRDLYEQYF. The CDR3 nucleotides read TGCGCCAGCAGCTTCCGGGATCTCTACGAGCAGTACTTC.

This chain joins TRBV11-2 and TRBJ1-1; D remains ambiguous. Per germline, CDR1 SGHAT and CDR2 FQNNGV. The germline V and J ends were trimmed by 6 bases and 8 bases, with 16 bases remaining between them. This CDR3 has 13 residues. The CDR3 DNA is TGTGCCAGCAGTCAAAATACCCGGGTCGAAGCTTTCTTT. This codes for CASSQNTRVEAFF.

The chain joins TRBV9 to TRBJ1-5, with D perhaps matching TRBD1 (6 bases). CDR1 and CDR2 from the germline V gene are SGDLS and YYNGEE. The CDR3 covers 14 residues. V was pared by 7 bases and J by 0 bases, with 11 bases between. In DNA, the CDR3 is TGTGCCAGCCAGGGGATAGATAGCAATCAGCCCCAGCATTTT. It is translated as CASQGIDSNQPQHF.

This chain joins TRBV5-1 and TRBJ2-1, with a tentative D call TRBD2 (7 bases). The ends were cut back, 0 bases at V and 4 bases at J, with 14 bases in the middle. Germline CDR1 SGHRS, CDR2 YFSETQ. The CDR3 sequence is 16 residues long. This CDR3 is CASSLAAGAGYNEQFF. The CDR3 nucleotides read TGCGCCAGCAGCTTGGCCGCGGGGGCTGGATACAATGAGCAGTTCTTC.